The 9 T cell receptor beta chains in this list originate from one sample, sequenced in a study of blood T cells in healthy people across ages. The use of a sample-barcoded 5' primer and a J-beta primer mix characterized a second PCR of roughly 7 to 11 cycles. MiXCR, applied by TCRdb to the 5' RACE reads, yields one record per CDR3 protein. The repertoire holds 790,000 or so distinct CDR3 sequences, roughly three fifths seen once, with approximately 24% in the top ten. The specimen was blood. These receptors came from a man in his forties in good health.

This clonotype was picked up a small number of times. The chain recombines TRBV20-1 with TRBJ2-1; D tentatively reads TRBD1 or TRBD2 (5 bases each). CDR1 and CDR2 (germline): DFQATT, SNEGSKA (reference sequence). The CDR3 has 15 amino acids. The V and J ends lost 3 bases and 12 bases respectively, with 24 bases between them. The CDR3 DNA follows: TGCAGTGCTAGCGGTCGGCGGCAGGTCGATGGGGGGCAGTTCTTC. Translation: CSASGRRQVDGGQFF.

V and J are TRBV7-2 and TRBJ1-2, with 8 nucleotides matching TRBD1. The germline V gene encodes CDR1 SGHTA and CDR2 FQGNSA. After removal of 2 bases from V and 3 bases from J, the junction contained 11 bases not matched to a gene. This CDR3 contains 17 residues. In DNA form, the CDR3 reads TGTGCCAGCAGCTTACGGACAGGGATTAAGCTTGACTATGGCTACACCTTC. This encodes CASSLRTGIKLDYGYTF.

The sample holds a few counts of this clonotype. This sequence joins TRBV7-2 and TRBJ2-5; TRBD2 aligns across 14 bases. V lost 5 bases to trimming and J lost 4 bases; unmatched junction nucleotides: 6. CDR1 and CDR2 (germline): SGHTA, FQGNSA. CDR3 length: 16 amino acids. This CDR3 reads CASSGGLAGDRETQYF. The DNA for the CDR3 is TGTGCCAGCAGCGGGGGACTAGCGGGAGATCGAGAGACCCAGTACTTC.

The chain carries TRBV5-1 and TRBJ1-2, with a tentative D call TRBD1 (5 bases). The V gene's germline CDR1 is SGHRS and CDR2 YFSETQ. V dropped 0 bases and J dropped 6 bases, with 12 bases sitting between them. The CDR3 runs 14 residues. In nucleotides, the CDR3 is TGCGCCAGCAGCTTGGGGACGGGACGCGATGGCTACACCTTC. Protein product: CASSLGTGRDGYTF.

The rearrangement links TRBV27 to TRBJ1-4, with 12 bases that match TRBD1. Germline assignment: CDR1 MNHEY and CDR2 SMNVEV (reference sequence). Trimming removed 6 bases from V and 7 bases from J; junction bases left unmatched: 6. CDR3 length: 15 residues. As DNA, the CDR3 is TGTGCCAGCAGGTTGGGGACAGGGGGCGTTGAAAAACTGTTTTTT. It specifies CASRLGTGGVEKLFF. The variable domain in full, with the rest retrieved from reference TRBV27 and TRBJ1-4, is EAQVTQNPRYLITVTGKKLTVTCSQNMNHEYMSWYRQDPGLGLRQIYYSMNVEVTDKGDVPEGYKVSRKEKRNFPLILESPSPNQTSLYFCASRLGTGGVEKLFFGSGTQLSVL.

This clonotype was seen a handful of times. This chain connects TRBV3-1 to TRBJ2-1; a possible D gene is TRBD2 (6 bases). The CDR3 has 13 amino acids. Germline CDR1 reads LGHDT; CDR2 reads YNNKEL (reference sequence). Trimming removed 4 bases from V and 8 bases from J, with 12 bases in between. CDR3 DNA: TGTGCCAGCAGCCCCGAAGGGAGGTATGAGCAGTTCTTC. Encoded protein: CASSPEGRYEQFF.

The chain employs TRBV6-2 or TRBV6-3 and TRBJ2-1; TRBD2 matches 11 bases. The CDR3 is 13 residues long. Looked up from germline, CDR1 is MNHEY and CDR2 is SVGEGT. The junction had 4 bases not matched to a gene; V was cut back by 8 bases and J by 7 bases. Written as DNA, the CDR3 is TGTGCCAGCCGTAGCGGGGGGGTGAATGAGCAGTTCTTC. This codes for CASRSGGVNEQFF.

This sequence joins TRBV29-1 and TRBJ2-2, with 8 bases that match TRBD2. The J segment lost 2 bases and the V segment lost 7 bases, leaving 9 bases of the junction unmatched. The germline gives CDR1 SQVTM, CDR2 ANQGSEA. The CDR3 consists of 15 residues. The CDR3 loop is CSASTAGANTGELFF. The CDR3, as DNA: TGCAGCGCTTCGACAGCGGGAGCCAACACCGGGGAGCTGTTTTTT.

The chain carries TRBV21-1 and TRBJ2-3; the tabulated D call, TRBD2, remains unverified against the DNA. TRBV21-1 is given as a pseudogene. The CDR3 totals 20 residues. CDR3 amino acids: CASSNPHHLSTGGVRDTQYF. CDR3 DNA sequence: TGTGCCAGCAGCAATCCGCATCACCTCTCTACGGGAGGGGTCAGGGATACGCAGTATTTT.